This T cell receptor beta chain was identified in a study of control samples from healthy donors and cancer patients. V lost 1 base and J lost 4, with 7 bases in between. The CDR3 has 13 amino acids. The repertoire was sequenced with immunoSEQ multiplex PCR; TCRdb's copy has only in-frame clones and lacks some. Among around 55,000 clones listed, over 75% were seen once. The gene calls are TRBV12-3 or TRBV12-4 and TRBJ1-1, with D unclear. Sequenced sample: blood. This TCR was sampled from a man in his forties or fifties in good health. The CDR3 sequence: CASSLGSVTEAFF. The DNA of the CDR3 is TGTGCCAGCAGTTTAGGCTCGGTCACTGAAGCTTTCTTT.